These T cell receptor beta chains were read from a single sample in a study of cytomegalovirus exposure and HLA in healthy donors. The table came from immunoSEQ multiplex PCR; TCRdb's copy has only in-frame clones and leaves some out. This table has 100,000 to 140,000 clones, around four fifths appearing once. The specimen sequenced was PBMCs. These receptors originate from a man aged 25 to 40 in good health and CMV-seronegative. Each CDR3 is given with its conserved first and last residue. Each record gives: clone size, V gene, J gene, D gene, CDR3 DNA, CDR3 protein. D genes are given only for firm matches. Not all rows give a size; the values are once, few, many and, for expanded clones, a class.

>NA|TRBV28|TRBJ1-2|NA
TGTGCCAGCAGTTGGAGTAACTATGGCTACACCTTC
CASSWSNYGYTF
>few|TRBV28|TRBJ1-5|TRBD1
TGTGCCAGCTCCGATCCGGGACAGGGTGGCAATCAGCCCCAGCATTTT
CASSDPGQGGNQPQHF
>NA|TRBV18|TRBJ1-5|NA
TGTGCCAGCTCACCCGTCAATCAGCCCCAGCATTTT
CASSPVNQPQHF
>NA|TRBV10-3|TRBJ1-2|TRBD1
TGTGCCATCACCGAGACAGGGGAGTGTGGCTACACCTTC
CAITETGECGYTF
>NA|TRBV4-2|TRBJ2-5|TRBD1
TGTGCCAGCAGCCAAGAGCTCCAAGGGGGCCCCGAGGGAGAGACCCAGTACTTC
CASSQELQGGPEGETQYF
>NA|TRBV28|TRBJ2-7|TRBD2
TGTGCCAGCAGCCCACCGGGACTACCTCTCTACGAGCAGTACTTC
CASSPPGLPLYEQYF
>NA|TRBV9|TRBJ2-2|TRBD2
TGTGCCAGTCAACCTGGTGCTAGCGGGCACACCGGGGAGCTGTTTTTT
CASQPGASGHTGELFF
>NA|TRBV4-2|TRBJ2-1|TRBD1
TGTGCCAGCAGCCAAGCGTTACGACAGGGGGGCTACAATGAGCAGTTCTTC
CASSQALRQGGYNEQFF
>few|TRBV11-2|TRBJ1-6|NA
TGTGCCAGCAGCGTCTTTGGGAGGAATAATTCACCCCTCCACTTT
CASSVFGRNNSPLHF
>NA|TRBV19|TRBJ1-2|NA
TGTGCCAGTAGTATGGTACAGGAAGACTATGGCTACACCTTC
CASSMVQEDYGYTF
>NA|TRBV6-5|TRBJ2-5|TRBD1
TGTGCCAGCAGTTTTTCCGGGACAGGGAACCAAGAGACCCAGTACTTC
CASSFSGTGNQETQYF
>NA|TRBV7-9|TRBJ2-1|TRBD1
TGTTCCAGCAGCTTAAGTGGACAGGGTCACAATGAGCAGTTCTTC
CSSSLSGQGHNEQFF
>NA|TRBV29-1|TRBJ2-1|TRBD2
TGCAGCGCGGGGACTAGCGGGAGCTCCTACAATGAGCAGTTCTTC
CSAGTSGSSYNEQFF
>few|TRBV5-6|TRBJ1-6|TRBD1
TGTGCCAGCAGCTCGGGACAGGGACGGGGTTCACCCCTCCACTTT
CASSSGQGRGSPLHF
>NA|TRBV5-1|TRBJ2-7|TRBD1
TGCGCCAGCAGTTCCTACAGGGGCTACGAGCAGTACTTC
CASSSYRGYEQYF
>NA|TRBV28|TRBJ1-2|NA
TGTGCCAGCAGTTTGATCAGGGGACGTTACTATGGCTACACCTTC
CASSLIRGRYYGYTF
>few|TRBV5-6|TRBJ2-7|TRBD1
TGTGCCAGCAGCTTGGACAGGGGGCCGGACGAGCAGTACTTC
CASSLDRGPDEQYF
>NA|TRBV28|TRBJ2-5|TRBD1
TGTGCCAGCAGTTGGGGACAGTTCCGACAAGAGACCCAGTACTTC
CASSWGQFRQETQYF
>NA|TRBV6-1|TRBJ2-2|TRBD1
TGTGCCAGCGTACGAAGGGGGCTTGGGGAGCTGTTTTTT
CASVRRGLGELFF
>NA|TRBV4-2|TRBJ2-7|TRBD2
TGTGCCAGCAGCCAAGAAGTAGCGGGAGGTATCAGTTACGAGCAGTACTTC
CASSQEVAGGISYEQYF
>NA|TRBV5-1|TRBJ2-1|NA
TGCGCCAGCAGCTTGGTAGATTACAATGAGCAGTTCTTC
CASSLVDYNEQFF
>NA|TRBV10-1|TRBJ2-7|TRBD2
TGCGCCAGCAGTTCTGGACTAGCGGGGGACGAGCAGTACTTC
CASSSGLAGDEQYF
>NA|TRBV5-6|TRBJ1-2|NA
TGTGCCAGCAGCTTGCGGGGGGGCTACACCTTC
CASSLRGGYTF
>NA|TRBV6-1|TRBJ1-1|NA
TGTGCCAGCAGTGATCAGGCAGGGCCGACTGAAGCTTTCTTT
CASSDQAGPTEAFF
>NA|TRBV2|TRBJ2-6|NA
TGTGCCAGCAGACCGACTAGTTCTGGGGCCAACGTCCTGACTTTC
CASRPTSSGANVLTF
>NA|TRBV19|TRBJ2-6|NA
TGTGCCAGTAGCCAGTCTCCTTACTCTGGGGCCAACGTCCTGACTTTC
CASSQSPYSGANVLTF
>NA|TRBV7-9|TRBJ2-7|NA
TGTGCCAGCAGCTTAGTCGCGTCTGGAGGGCCCCACGAGCAGTACTTC
CASSLVASGGPHEQYF
>NA|TRBV6-1|TRBJ2-7|NA
TGTGCCAGCAGTAGAGGGCAAGAATACGAGCAGTACTTC
CASSRGQEYEQYF
>NA|TRBV6-6|TRBJ2-7|NA
TGTGCCAGCAGTTCCGCGTACGAGCAGTACTTC
CASSSAYEQYF
>NA|TRBV6-1|TRBJ2-7|TRBD1
TGTGCCAGCAGAACGGACAGGGTGGGCGAGCAGTACTTC
CASRTDRVGEQYF
>few|TRBV28|TRBJ2-1|NA
TGTGCCTTCGGTTTCAACGGTGAGCAGTTCTTC
CAFGFNGEQFF
>NA|TRBV18|TRBJ2-5|TRBD1
TGTGCCAGTTTGGACAGGGGTGAAGAGACCCAGTACTTC
CASLDRGEETQYF
>NA|TRBV2|TRBJ2-1|TRBD2
TGTGCCAGCAAGTCAAGCGGGGATAGCTCCTACAATGAGCAGTTCTTC
CASKSSGDSSYNEQFF
>few|TRBV7-2|TRBJ2-3|NA
TGTGCCAGCAGCTTAGGCGGTCCTCTCACAGATACGCAGTATTTT
CASSLGGPLTDTQYF
>many|TRBV20-1|TRBJ2-1|NA
TGCAGTGCTACCAGAATTGATGAGCAGTTCTTC
CSATRIDEQFF
>NA|TRBV11-2|TRBJ2-5|TRBD2
TGTGCCAGCAGCTTAGGGTCCGGGACTAGCGGTGGACAAGAGACCCAGTACTTC
CASSLGSGTSGGQETQYF
>NA|TRBV13|TRBJ1-2|NA
TGTGCCAGCAGCCAACAGGCCGTCTATGGCTACACCTTC
CASSQQAVYGYTF
>NA|TRBV7-9|TRBJ2-7|TRBD1
TGTGCCAGCAGCTTGGGACAGGGGATATACGAGCAGTACTTC
CASSLGQGIYEQYF
>NA|TRBV7-2|TRBJ1-2|NA
TGTGCCAGCAGCTTAAGTGGTAGGGGCCCTCCTCCCTATGGCTACACCTTC
CASSLSGRGPPPYGYTF
>NA|TRBV30|TRBJ2-5|TRBD2
TGTGCCTTAACTAGCGTAAAAGAGACCCAGTACTTC
CALTSVKETQYF
>NA|TRBV7-8|TRBJ2-7|NA
TGTGCCAGCAGCTTAGGGCAGTCCACCTACGAGCAGTACTTC
CASSLGQSTYEQYF
>NA|TRBV2|TRBJ1-1|NA
TGTGCCAGCAGTGGGGGGGGAGGGATAACTGAAGCTTTCTTT
CASSGGGGITEAFF
>NA|TRBV6-6|TRBJ2-1|TRBD1
TGTGCCAGCAAACAGGGGGCGCAGAATGAGCAGTTCTTC
CASKQGAQNEQFF
>NA|TRBV2|TRBJ2-5|TRBD2
TGTGCCAGCAGTGAAAGACTAGCGGGGATGATGGTAGAGACCCAGTACTTC
CASSERLAGMMVETQYF
>NA|TRBV30|TRBJ2-3|TRBD2
TGTGCCTGGAGTATGAGCACGGGGGGGCCGGCAGATACGCAGTATTTT
CAWSMSTGGPADTQYF